Presented here are 28 T cell receptor beta chains from one specimen sequenced in a study of T-cell reconstitution after alpha-beta-depleted transplantation in children. Preparation of the TCRbeta library was carried out with unique molecular identifiers. TCRdb fed the PCR reads into MiXCR, producing one record per CDR3 protein. This sample carries fewer than 550,000 distinct CDR3 sequences, around 15% of them seen once, and the ten largest clones take just under 30%. The sequencing here drew on PBMCs, mostly from graft donor cells, taken 360 days after TCRalphabeta/CD19-depleted stem cell transplant. These TCRs come from a boy under two years old who had a stem cell transplant for Wiskott-Aldrich syndrome, so the T cells may come from the graft donor.

The chain employs TRBV28 and TRBJ2-3, with 9 bases aligning to TRBD1. The V and J ends lost 3 bases and 8 bases, in that order; junction bases with no gene match: 21. CDR3 length: 19 amino acids. CDR1 and CDR2 from the germline V gene are MDHEN and SYDVKM. Here the CDR3 DNA reads TGTGCCAGCAGTTTTGGAAGAGTGGGGTATCGAAGGGACAGGGCTACGCAGTATTTT. It is translated as CASSFGRVGYRRDRATQYF.

This chain joins TRBV15 and TRBJ2-7; unclear D gene. Looked up from germline, CDR1 is LNHNV and CDR2 is YYDKDF (reference sequence). The CDR3 is made up of 14 amino acids. V lost 1 base to trimming and J lost 2 bases, with 9 bases between them. This CDR3 reads CATSRAVPAYEQYF. DNA for the CDR3: TGTGCCACCAGCAGAGCAGTACCGGCCTACGAGCAGTACTTC.

This chain uses TRBV11-2 with TRBJ2-5; 8 bases are a match to TRBD1. There are 13 residues in the CDR3. The ends lost 4 bases at V and 5 bases at J; junction bases unmatched: 3. Germline values: CDR1 SGHAT, CDR2 FQNNGV. CDR3 in DNA: TGTGCCAGCAGCTGGACAGGGCCGGAGACCCAGTACTTC. Its protein product is CASSWTGPETQYF.

This clonotype was picked up many times. The CDR3 reads CSARKRGGRNEQFF. The CDR3 nucleotides are TGCAGTGCTAGGAAGCGGGGGGGCCGCAATGAGCAGTTCTTC. J is TRBJ2-1 and V is TRBV20-1; TRBD2 matches 10 bases. Trimming cost V 3 bases and J 6 bases; bases outside gene matches: 5. The CDR3 consists of 14 residues. Looked up from germline, CDR1 is DFQATT and CDR2 is SNEGSKA (reference sequence).

A few counts support this clonotype. The rearrangement joins TRBV6-4 to TRBJ2-7, with D perhaps TRBD2 (6 bases). The germline CDR1 and CDR2 sequences are MRHNA and SNTAGT. V shed 11 bases and J shed 7 bases, with 24 bases lying between them. The CDR3 sequence is 14 residues long. CDR3 amino acids: CALLKEIAVCEQYF. In nucleotides, the CDR3 is TGTGCCCTCCTGAAAGAGATAGCGGTTTGTGAGCAGTACTTC.

J is TRBJ2-4 and V is TRBV6-2 or TRBV6-3, with a tentative D call TRBD2 (5 bases). The CDR3 is 17 residues long. Germline loops: CDR1 MNHEY, CDR2 SVGEGT. V dropped 1 base and J dropped 1 base, with 14 bases sitting between them. The CDR3 spells CASSYYGPGEAKNIQYF. CDR3 nucleotide sequence: TGTGCCAGCAGTTACTACGGCCCCGGGGAGGCCAAAAACATTCAGTACTTC.

The chain joins TRBV4-3 to TRBJ2-5; D is undetermined. The CDR3 length is 13 residues. Germline V CDR1 and CDR2: LGHNA, YSLEER. Trimming removed 2 bases from V and 5 bases from J, with 9 bases in between. Written as DNA, the CDR3 is TGCGCCAGCAGCCAAAACCTTTGGGAGACCCAGTACTTC. As protein: CASSQNLWETQYF.

This clonotype was detected a few times. CDR3 protein: CASSPLGGPGEQYF. CDR3 DNA: TGTGCCAGCAGCCCCCTGGGGGGGCCGGGGGAGCAGTACTTC. The rearrangement joins TRBV7-2 to TRBJ2-7; possible D gene TRBD2, 7 bases. Trimming removed 5 bases from V and 7 bases from J, with 18 bases in between. CDR1 is SGHTA, CDR2 FQGNSA, per germline. This CDR3 comprises 14 residues.

This clonotype appeared a few times. The chain joins TRBV10-1 to TRBJ2-1; the match to TRBD1 covers 11 bases. Per germline, CDR1 WNHNN and CDR2 SYGVQD (reference sequence). The CDR3 has 17 residues. V shed 0 bases and J 6 bases; nucleotides not matched to a gene: 7. CDR3 loop: CASSESVGQGAFNEQFF. Here the CDR3 DNA reads TGCGCCAGCAGTGAGTCGGTAGGACAGGGGGCTTTCAATGAGCAGTTCTTC.

This clonotype showed up just a few times. V usage is TRBV29-1 and J usage is TRBJ2-1; D ambiguous. V was cut by 2 bases and J by 2 bases, with 13 bases left in between. Germline loops: CDR1 SQVTM, CDR2 ANQGSEA. The CDR3 consists of 15 residues. The CDR3 region is CSVEFRLRPYNEQFF. The CDR3 DNA reads as TGCAGCGTTGAATTCCGACTGCGACCCTACAATGAGCAGTTCTTC.

The CDR3 DNA sequence: TGTGCCAGCAATAGGCGGACTAATGAAAAACTGTTTTTT. It yields the protein CASNRRTNEKLFF. The chain has TRBV3-1 and TRBJ1-4; no definite D call. The CDR3 length is 13 residues. V was shortened by 7 bases and J by 2 bases, with 8 bases between the two germline ends. Per germline, CDR1 LGHDT and CDR2 YNNKEL (reference sequence).

The genes are TRBV5-1 and TRBJ2-3, with D perhaps matching TRBD1 (6 bases). Germline CDR1 and CDR2: SGHRS and YFSETQ. The CDR3 length is 13 residues. The V and J ends lost 3 bases and 1 base respectively, with 6 bases between them. This CDR3 is CASSWTGTDTQYF. The DNA of the CDR3 is TGCGCCAGCAGCTGGACAGGCACAGATACGCAGTATTTT.

The chain has TRBV3-1 and TRBJ2-1; 12 bases are a match to TRBD2. Germline V gives CDR1 LGHDT, CDR2 YNNKEL (reference sequence). V dropped 0 bases and J dropped 8; count of bases not matched to a gene: 11. This CDR3 has 18 amino acids. The CDR3 DNA reads as TGTGCCAGCAGCCAAGAGCCTAGACTAGCGGGAGCCAGTGATGAGCAGTTCTTC. Encoded protein: CASSQEPRLAGASDEQFF.

The table lists this clonotype with a few counts. This sequence joins TRBV12-3 or TRBV12-4 and TRBJ2-1, with D hard to call. The CDR3 contains 12 residues. With 5 bases removed from V and 15 bases from J, the gap between germline ends came to 17 bases. This CDR3 reads CASSTRTFSRFF. The DNA for the CDR3 is TGTGCCAGCAGTACCCGGACCTTTAGCCGGTTCTTC.

This chain links TRBV27 with TRBJ2-7; weak D call: TRBD2 (5 bases). The CDR3 loop spans 17 amino acids. Germline V lookup: CDR1 MNHEY, CDR2 SMNVEV (reference sequence). Trimming took 9 bases from V and 0 from J, leaving 24 bases between them. CDR3 in amino acids: CARIAFYTTNFSYEQYF. The CDR3 bases are TGTGCCAGAATCGCATTCTACACGACTAATTTCTCCTACGAGCAGTACTTC.

The chain recombines TRBV7-9 with TRBJ2-7; 10 positions match TRBD1. The CDR3 is 15 amino acids. Germline assignment: CDR1 SEHNR and CDR2 FQNEAQ (reference sequence). J gave up 3 bases and V 5 bases, and 7 bases lay outside the gene matches. The CDR3 nucleotides read TGTGCCAGCAGCGTAGACAGGGGGCGACGCTACGAGCAGTACTTC. Its protein product is CASSVDRGRRYEQYF. Filled out from reference TRBV7-9 and TRBJ2-7, the complete variable domain reads DTGVSQNPRHKITKRGQNVTFRCDPISEHNRLYWYRQTLGQGPEFLTYFQNEAQLEKSRLLSDRFSAERPKGSFSTLEIQRTEQGDSAMYLCASSVDRGRRYEQYFGPGTRLTVT.

The chain has TRBV7-9 and TRBJ2-3; tentative D call: TRBD2 (5 bases). Trimming left V 5 bases short and J 0 bases short, with 9 bases between. CDR3 length: 14 residues. Germline V gives CDR1 SEHNR, CDR2 FQNEAQ (reference sequence). The CDR3 sequence is CASSGSHSTDTQYF. CDR3 sequence (DNA): TGTGCCAGCAGCGGGAGCCATAGCACAGATACGCAGTATTTT.

This clonotype was observed a few times. This rearrangement joins TRBV25-1 to TRBJ2-3; TRBD1 matches at 9 bases. The germline CDR1 and CDR2 sequences are MGHDK and SYGVNS. This CDR3 contains 14 residues. With V trimmed by 1 base and J by 6 bases, 2 bases remained unmatched. The chain's CDR3 is CASSEFDRGDTQYF. The CDR3 region has the DNA TGTGCCAGCAGTGAATTTGACAGGGGGGATACGCAGTATTTT. Looking up the rest from reference TRBV25-1 and TRBJ2-3 gives the full variable domain: EADIYQTPRYLVIGTGKKITLECSQTMGHDKMYWYQQDPGMELHLIHYSYGVNSTEKGDLSSESTVSRIRTEHFPLTLESARPSHTSQYLCASSEFDRGDTQYFGPGTRLTVL.

There are many counts of this clonotype. The chain joins TRBV6-1 to TRBJ2-1; D is tentatively TRBD1 or TRBD2 (5 bases each). The germline V gene encodes CDR1 MNHNS and CDR2 SASEGT. This CDR3 is 13 amino acids long. Trimming took 6 bases from V and 2 from J, leaving 8 bases between them. The CDR3 DNA is TGTGCCAGCAGACAGGAGGCCTACAATGAGCAGTTCTTC. This sequence encodes CASRQEAYNEQFF.

The chain is built from TRBV7-9 and TRBJ2-5; no clear D gene. CDR3 length: 12 residues. CDR1 is SEHNR, CDR2 FQNEAQ, per germline (reference sequence). V dropped 5 bases and J dropped 4 bases, with 8 bases sitting between them. CDR3 nucleotide sequence: TGTGCCAGCAGCATACACCCAGAGACCCAGTACTTC. The encoded protein is CASSIHPETQYF.

Only a few counts were recorded for this clonotype. The rearrangement uses TRBV7-9 and TRBJ2-6; D unclear. CDR1 is SEHNR, CDR2 FQNEAQ, per germline (reference sequence). The CDR3 loop spans 15 amino acids. V lost 10 bases, J lost 2 bases, and 15 bases lay in between. CDR3 region: CANGRVVAGANVLTF. For the CDR3, the DNA is TGTGCCAACGGACGAGTGGTCGCTGGGGCCAACGTCCTGACTTTC.

The chain carries TRBV29-1 and TRBJ2-3; D remains unclear. V lost 4 bases, J lost 6 bases, and 14 bases lay in between. The length of the CDR3 is 13 residues. The germline V gene has CDR1 SQVTM and CDR2 ANQGSEA. The CDR3 DNA reads as TGCAGCGTTGCAGGATCGTCGTCTGATACGCAGTATTTT. Translating gives CSVAGSSSDTQYF.

This clonotype was observed at least ten times. The chain carries TRBV11-2 and TRBJ2-1, with D unresolved. Trimming took 8 bases from V and 12 from J, leaving 26 bases between them. The CDR3 spans 15 residues. Germline CDR1 reads SGHAT; CDR2 reads FQNNGV. The CDR3, as DNA: TGTGCCAGCTCCGATTCCCCGTCTGGTCAGGCCCGGCAGTTCTTC. Translated: CASSDSPSGQARQFF.

The chain combines TRBV12-3 or TRBV12-4 with TRBJ2-3; D is uncertain. The CDR3 spans 15 residues. V gave up 3 bases and J gave up 2 bases, with 12 bases separating them. The CDR3 coding sequence is TGTGCCAGCAGTTTTGCTAGATCCCTCACAGATACGCAGTATTTT. It specifies CASSFARSLTDTQYF.

V gene TRBV30 combines with J gene TRBJ2-7; 9 nucleotides match TRBD1. The CDR3 length is 13 residues. With 5 bases clipped from V and 8 bases from J, the junction kept 10 bases outside the gene matches. Per the germline V gene, CDR1 is GTSNPN and CDR2 is SVGIG (reference sequence). The CDR3 nucleotides read TGTGCCTGGCAATTCAGACAGGGGGGGAAGCAGTACTTC. Its translation is CAWQFRQGGKQYF.

The table lists this clonotype with a few counts. The chain employs TRBV18 and TRBJ2-1; tentatively, D is TRBD1 (6 bases). Germline CDR1 and CDR2: KGHSH and LQKENI. CDR3 length: 15 amino acids. V shed 3 bases and J shed 3 bases, with 12 bases lying between them. This chain's CDR3 is CASSPSGTNYNEQFF. The CDR3 DNA is TGTGCCAGCTCACCTTCCGGGACAAACTACAATGAGCAGTTCTTC.

This chain joins TRBV15 and TRBJ2-3, with a weak D call TRBD2 (5 bases). CDR3 size: 14 residues. Germline V gene lookup returns CDR1 LNHNV and CDR2 YYDKDF (reference sequence). Deletions cut 5 bases from V and 2 bases from J, with 11 bases between. The CDR3 spells CATSSRDVTDTQYF. The DNA for the CDR3 is TGTGCCACCAGCTCCCGGGATGTCACAGATACGCAGTATTTT.

This clonotype was recorded a few times. The J gene is TRBJ2-5, the V gene TRBV10-3, with 11 positions matching TRBD2. CDR1 and CDR2 (germline): ENHRY, SYGVKD. This CDR3 contains 14 residues. V lost 10 bases to trimming and J lost 2 bases; unmatched junction nucleotides: 6. The CDR3 here is CASTSGGHQETQYF. The CDR3 nucleotides read TGTGCCAGTACTAGCGGGGGCCATCAAGAGACCCAGTACTTC.